The clone carrying this T cell receptor beta chain was counted once. Its antigen is undetermined. These data belong to a study of OX40 agonist ivuxolimab in advanced cancers. Repertoires were generated with immunoSEQ multiplex PCR, while TCRdb's copy carries only in-frame clones and drops some. This table has tens of thousands of clones, 80% to 90% appearing once. Study findings and constraints: The expanded peripheral T cells' antigen specificity was not determined.

The CDR3 is made up of 15 amino acids. Samples of blood were obtained at baseline, on cycle 4 day 1, and on cycle 7 day 1. The starting material was CD4+ or CD8+ T cells sorted from blood, obtained in a trial of the OX40 agonist ivuxolimab. The receptor's source is an adult with an advanced solid tumor such as melanoma, head and neck, liver or kidney cancer. The J gene is TRBJ2-2, the V gene TRBV21-1; the D segment call TRBD2 is taken from the table without a DNA check. TRBV21-1 is assigned pseudogene status. DNA for the CDR3: TGTGCCAGCAGCAATAGACGGGGGAACACCGGGGAGCTGTTTTTT. Encoded protein: CASSNRRGNTGELFF.